These T cell receptor beta chains were read from a single sample in a study of regulatory T cells in long-lasting Graves disease. TCRdb analysed the multiplex PCR reads with MiXCR anew, one entry per CDR3 protein. This table has about 310,000 distinct CDR3 sequences, under 25% appearing once. The source was peripheral blood mononuclear cells (PBMCs), collected when the disease was refractory, from a patient treated with antithyroid drugs. The receptor source for this set is a female donor with Graves disease. Each CDR3 is given with its conserved first and last residue. The D gene is left open where the match is weak. Where a row states a size, it is once, few, many or the class of an expanded clone; other rows omit it.

CDR3 protein: CASSLRGRSQETQYF
CDR3 DNA: TGTGCCAGCAGCCTCCGTGGACGGAGCCAAGAGACCCAGTACTTC
J gene: TRBJ2-5
clone size: NA
V gene: TRBV7-2
D gene: NA

CDR3 protein: CASSFGTGRGSNQPQHF
CDR3 DNA: TGTGCCAGCAGTTTTGGGACAGGGAGGGGGAGCAATCAGCCCCAGCATTTT
J gene: TRBJ1-5
clone size: few
V gene: TRBV12-3/TRBV12-4
D gene: TRBD1

CDR3 protein: CASSYSAREGIYEQYF
CDR3 DNA: TGTGCCAGCAGTTACTCGGCGCGGGAGGGAATCTACGAGCAGTACTTC
J gene: TRBJ2-7
clone size: NA
V gene: TRBV6-5
D gene: TRBD2

CDR3 protein: CASNSGQGKDQPQHF
CDR3 DNA: TGTGCCAGTAATTCGGGGCAGGGAAAGGATCAGCCCCAGCATTTT
J gene: TRBJ1-5
clone size: many
V gene: TRBV19
D gene: NA

CDR3 protein: CASSSWGNSYEQYF
CDR3 DNA: TGTGCCAGCAGTTCGTGGGGGAACTCCTACGAGCAGTACTTC
J gene: TRBJ2-7
clone size: few
V gene: TRBV6-5
D gene: NA

CDR3 protein: CASSPGLAVTGELFF
CDR3 DNA: TGTGCCAGCAGTCCGGGACTAGCGGTCACCGGGGAGCTGTTTTTT
J gene: TRBJ2-2
clone size: many
V gene: TRBV6-1
D gene: TRBD2

CDR3 protein: CASSSIGGTNTEAFF
CDR3 DNA: TGTGCCAGCAGTTCCATCGGGGGCACGAACACTGAAGCTTTCTTT
J gene: TRBJ1-1
clone size: many
V gene: TRBV28
D gene: NA

CDR3 protein: CSARPDEKLFF
CDR3 DNA: TGCAGTGCTAGACCCGATGAAAAACTGTTTTTT
J gene: TRBJ1-4
clone size: NA
V gene: TRBV20-1
D gene: NA

CDR3 protein: CASSPPGQWVTQYF
CDR3 DNA: TGTGCCAGCTCACCGCCGGGACAGTGGGTGACCCAGTACTTC
J gene: TRBJ2-5
clone size: many
V gene: TRBV18
D gene: TRBD1

CDR3 protein: CSAKGAQSYEQYF
CDR3 DNA: TGCAGTGCTAAGGGGGCACAGTCCTACGAGCAGTACTTC
J gene: TRBJ2-7
clone size: NA
V gene: TRBV20-1
D gene: TRBD1

CDR3 protein: CSAIPVRGANSPLHF
CDR3 DNA: TGCAGTGCCATCCCGGTCAGGGGAGCTAATTCACCCCTCCACTTT
J gene: TRBJ1-6
clone size: few
V gene: TRBV20-1
D gene: NA

CDR3 protein: CASSLGPGRDKNIQYF
CDR3 DNA: TGTGCCAGCAGCTTAGGGCCGGGCAGGGACAAAAACATTCAGTACTTC
J gene: TRBJ2-4
clone size: few
V gene: TRBV7-9
D gene: NA

CDR3 protein: CASSKRAAKNIQYF
CDR3 DNA: TGTGCCAGCAGCAAAAGGGCCGCCAAAAACATTCAGTACTTC
J gene: TRBJ2-4
clone size: many
V gene: TRBV6-1
D gene: NA

CDR3 protein: CASSAGGGETQYF
CDR3 DNA: TGCGCCAGCAGCGCCGGGGGAGGAGAGACCCAGTACTTC
J gene: TRBJ2-5
clone size: NA
V gene: TRBV5-1
D gene: NA

CDR3 protein: CASSPMTGIEEQYF
CDR3 DNA: TGTGCCAGCTCACCCATGACAGGTATCGAAGAGCAGTACTTC
J gene: TRBJ2-7
clone size: NA
V gene: TRBV18
D gene: NA

CDR3 protein: CSVECDTPQETQYF
CDR3 DNA: TGCAGCGTTGAGTGTGATACCCCTCAAGAGACCCAGTACTTC
J gene: TRBJ2-5
clone size: many
V gene: TRBV29-1
D gene: NA

CDR3 protein: CASSSRTSGGTDTQYF
CDR3 DNA: TGTGCCAGCAGTTCCAGGACTAGCGGGGGCACAGATACGCAGTATTTT
J gene: TRBJ2-3
clone size: few
V gene: TRBV6-2/TRBV6-3
D gene: TRBD2

CDR3 protein: CASSEIKHEQYF
CDR3 DNA: TGTGCCAGCAGTGAAATCAAGCACGAGCAGTACTTC
J gene: TRBJ2-7
clone size: few
V gene: TRBV6-1
D gene: NA

CDR3 protein: CASSQATSNTGELFF
CDR3 DNA: TGTGCCAGCAGCCAGGCAACTAGCAATACCGGGGAGCTGTTTTTT
J gene: TRBJ2-2
clone size: many
V gene: TRBV3-1
D gene: NA

CDR3 protein: CASSLTGGDTEAFF
CDR3 DNA: TGTGCCAGCAGTCTGACCGGAGGGGACACTGAAGCTTTCTTT
J gene: TRBJ1-1
clone size: many
V gene: TRBV12-3/TRBV12-4
D gene: NA